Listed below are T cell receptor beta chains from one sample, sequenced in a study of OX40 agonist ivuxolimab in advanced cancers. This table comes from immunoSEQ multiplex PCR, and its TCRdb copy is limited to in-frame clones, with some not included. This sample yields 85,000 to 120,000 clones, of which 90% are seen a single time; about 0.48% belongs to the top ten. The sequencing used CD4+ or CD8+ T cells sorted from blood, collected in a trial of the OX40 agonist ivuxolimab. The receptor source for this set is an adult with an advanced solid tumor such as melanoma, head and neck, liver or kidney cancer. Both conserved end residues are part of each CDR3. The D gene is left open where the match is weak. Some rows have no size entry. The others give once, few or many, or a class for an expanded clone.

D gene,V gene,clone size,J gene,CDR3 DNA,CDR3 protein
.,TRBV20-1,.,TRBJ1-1,TGCAGTGCTAGGGGGCCCGCCGAAGCTTTCTTT,CSARGPAEAFF
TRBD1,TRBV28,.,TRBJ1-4,TGTGCCAGCAGCCCAAACAGGGGGACTAATGAAAAACTGTTTTTT,CASSPNRGTNEKLFF
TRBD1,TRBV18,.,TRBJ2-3,TGTGCCAGCTCACCAACAGGACAGGGAGATACGCAGTATTTT,CASSPTGQGDTQYF
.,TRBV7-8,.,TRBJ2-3,TGTGCCAGCAGCTTAAAGTATCGCGGGGCGCTCACAGATACGCAGTATTTT,CASSLKYRGALTDTQYF
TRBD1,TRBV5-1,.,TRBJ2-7,TGCGCCAGCAGCGTGGGACAGGTAACCTACGAGCAGTACTTC,CASSVGQVTYEQYF
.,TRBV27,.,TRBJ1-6,TGTGCCAGCAGTTTATCGCCAGGGGCGGTTTCACCCCTCCACTTT,CASSLSPGAVSPLHF
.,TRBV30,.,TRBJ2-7,TGTGCCTGGAATGCGTTAAGCTCCTACGAGCAGTACTTC,CAWNALSSYEQYF
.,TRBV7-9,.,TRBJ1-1,TGTGCCAGCAGTATCACTAACACTGAAGCTTTCTTT,CASSITNTEAFF
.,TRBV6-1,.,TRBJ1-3,TGTGCCAGTCTTCACTTTGATGGCTCTGGAAACACCATATATTTT,CASLHFDGSGNTIYF
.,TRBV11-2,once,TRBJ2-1,TGTGCCAGCAGCTTAGGATTCCAGGGCTCCTACAATGAGCAGTTCTTC,CASSLGFQGSYNEQFF
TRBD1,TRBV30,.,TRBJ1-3,TGTGCCTGGGGGGACAGGGTTGGAAACACCATATATTTT,CAWGDRVGNTIYF
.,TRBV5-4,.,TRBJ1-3,TGTGCCAGCAGCGCCGGGGACGGACCTGGAAACACCATATATTTT,CASSAGDGPGNTIYF
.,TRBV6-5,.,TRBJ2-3,TGTGCCAGCAGTTCCCCCCCGTACGGAGTAAATACGCAGTATTTT,CASSSPPYGVNTQYF
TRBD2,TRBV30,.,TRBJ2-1,TGTGCCTGGACCTCTGGGGTAGCGGGGGGGCATGAGCAGTTCTTC,CAWTSGVAGGHEQFF
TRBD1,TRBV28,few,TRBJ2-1,TGTGCCAGCAGTTTATTGCGGACAGGGGGTTACAATGAGCAGTTCTTC,CASSLLRTGGYNEQFF
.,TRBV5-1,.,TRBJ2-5,TGCGCCAGCAGCTTGGTCACAGGGCCTTCGGAGACCCAGTACTTC,CASSLVTGPSETQYF
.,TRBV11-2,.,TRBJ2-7,TGTGCCAGCAGCCCTCAGAGGGAAGGTCAGCAGTACTTC,CASSPQREGQQYF
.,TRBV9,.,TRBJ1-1,TGTGCCAGCAGCATCCAGAAGAACACTGAAGCTTTCTTT,CASSIQKNTEAFF
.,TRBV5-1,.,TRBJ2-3,TGCGCCAGCAGCTTGGGGGGGATGTGGAGCACAGATACGCAGTATTTT,CASSLGGMWSTDTQYF
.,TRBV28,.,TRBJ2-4,TGTGCCAGCAGTTTGGGGGGTGGGGCGGCCAAAAACATTCAGTACTTC,CASSLGGGAAKNIQYF
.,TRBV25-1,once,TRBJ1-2,TGTGCCAGCAGTGAGGCAGGAACTGGCTACACCTTC,CASSEAGTGYTF
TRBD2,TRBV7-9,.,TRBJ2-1,TGTGCCAGCACCTTATCAATCGGGACTAGCCTCAATGAGCAGTTCTTC,CASTLSIGTSLNEQFF
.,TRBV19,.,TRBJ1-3,TGTGCCAGTAGGAGACAGGAAGATTCTGGAAACACCATATATTTT,CASRRQEDSGNTIYF
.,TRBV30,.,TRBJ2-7,TGTGCCTGGAGTCGGGGGGCTCGGGAGCAGTACTTC,CAWSRGAREQYF
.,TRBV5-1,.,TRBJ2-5,TGCGCCAGCAGCTTAGGTTCAGGGTTCTCGGGCCAAGAGACCCAGTACTTC,CASSLGSGFSGQETQYF
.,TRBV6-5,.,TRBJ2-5,TGTGCCAGTACCTGGTCAGAGACCCAGTACTTC,CASTWSETQYF
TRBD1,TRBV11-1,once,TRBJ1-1,TGTGCCAGCAGCAAGGGACAGGGGAACACTGAAGCTTTCTTT,CASSKGQGNTEAFF
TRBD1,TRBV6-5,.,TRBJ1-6,TGTGCCAGCAGTTATTGGGGACAGGAAAATTCACCCCTCCACTTT,CASSYWGQENSPLHF
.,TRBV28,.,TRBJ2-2,TGTGCCAGCAAAAGGGTTGCGGCCGGGGAGCTGTTTTTT,CASKRVAAGELFF
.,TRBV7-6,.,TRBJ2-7,TGTGCCAGCAGCTTAATCCAGGGGTCCCGCTCCTACGAGCAGTACTTC,CASSLIQGSRSYEQYF
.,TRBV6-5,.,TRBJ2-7,TGTGCCAGCAGGGGAGGCGGGGAATACTACGAGCAGTACTTC,CASRGGGEYYEQYF
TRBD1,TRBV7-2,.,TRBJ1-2,TGTGCCAGCAGCTTGTGGGACAGGGGCTATGGCTACACCTTC,CASSLWDRGYGYTF
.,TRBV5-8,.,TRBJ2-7,TGTGCCAGCAGCTTGTACACCTACGAGCAGTACTTC,CASSLYTYEQYF
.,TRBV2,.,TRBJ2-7,TGTGCCAGCAGCCCCCGCTCGCAGCTCTACGAGCAGTACTTC,CASSPRSQLYEQYF
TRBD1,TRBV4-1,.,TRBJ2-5,TGCGCCAGCAGCTTGACAGGGGGAGAGACCCAGTACTTC,CASSLTGGETQYF
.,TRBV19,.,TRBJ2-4,TGTGCCAGTACCTCGGCACCCGGGACCAAAAACATTCAGTACTTC,CASTSAPGTKNIQYF
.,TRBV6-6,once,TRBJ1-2,TGTGCCAGCAGTTACTCGACAAGGCTACAGGGCGATGGCTACACCTTC,CASSYSTRLQGDGYTF
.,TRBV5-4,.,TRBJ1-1,TGTGCCAGCAGCCCATCAATGGGGATGAACACTGAAGCTTTCTTT,CASSPSMGMNTEAFF
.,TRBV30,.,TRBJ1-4,TGTGCCTCTGCCCATAATGAAAAACTGTTTTTT,CASAHNEKLFF
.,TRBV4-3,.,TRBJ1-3,TGCGCCAGCAGCCAGAACTGGGGACCCTCTGGAAACACCATATATTTT,CASSQNWGPSGNTIYF
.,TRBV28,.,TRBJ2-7,TGTGCCAGCAGTTTAAGCTGGGGGACGGCCTACGAGCAGTACTTC,CASSLSWGTAYEQYF
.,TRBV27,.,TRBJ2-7,TGTGCCAGCAGTGCTGCCGGGAAAGGCTACGAGCAGTACTTC,CASSAAGKGYEQYF
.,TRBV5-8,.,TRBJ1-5,TGTGCCAGCGCGGGCCGCCTGGGGGATAGCAATCAGCCCCAGCATTTT,CASAGRLGDSNQPQHF
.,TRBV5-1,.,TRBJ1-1,TGCGCCAGCAGCTTGGTGGGAGTTAACACTGAAGCTTTCTTT,CASSLVGVNTEAFF
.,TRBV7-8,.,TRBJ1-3,TGTGCCAGCAGCCTCGGATCCGGCACGCGCTCTGGAAACACCATATATTTT,CASSLGSGTRSGNTIYF
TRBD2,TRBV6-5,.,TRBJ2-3,TGTGCCAGCAGTTATAGCGGGGGGCAGGCAGATACGCAGTATTTT,CASSYSGGQADTQYF
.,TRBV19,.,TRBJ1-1,TGTGCCAGTAGTATAGGCAGGGCCACTGAAGCTTTCTTT,CASSIGRATEAFF
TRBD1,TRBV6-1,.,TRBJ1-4,TGTGCCAGTCGACAGGGAAAGGAAAAACTGTTTTTT,CASRQGKEKLFF
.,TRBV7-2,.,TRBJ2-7,TGTGCCAGCAGCTCCATATTCGAGCAGTACTTC,CASSSIFEQYF
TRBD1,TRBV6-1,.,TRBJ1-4,TGTGCCAGCAGTCGACAGGGAGGCACTAATGAAAAACTGTTTTTT,CASSRQGGTNEKLFF
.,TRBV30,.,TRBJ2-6,TGTGCCTGGGTTCGGGGCTCTGGGGCCAACGTCCTGACTTTC,CAWVRGSGANVLTF
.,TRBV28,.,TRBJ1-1,TGTGCCAGCGGGGGGGATGGGAACACTGAAGCTTTCTTT,CASGGDGNTEAFF